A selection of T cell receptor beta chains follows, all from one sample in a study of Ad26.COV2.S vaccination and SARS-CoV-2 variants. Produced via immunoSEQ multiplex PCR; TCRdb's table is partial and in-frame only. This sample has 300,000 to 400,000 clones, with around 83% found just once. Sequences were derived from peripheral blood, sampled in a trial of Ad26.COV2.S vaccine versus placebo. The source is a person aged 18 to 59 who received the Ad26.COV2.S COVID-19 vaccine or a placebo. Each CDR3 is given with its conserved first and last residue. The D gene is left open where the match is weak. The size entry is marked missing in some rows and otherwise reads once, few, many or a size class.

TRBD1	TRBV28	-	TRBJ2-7	CASSLSLQGTYEQYF	TGTGCCAGCAGTTTATCCCTACAGGGGACCTACGAGCAGTACTTC
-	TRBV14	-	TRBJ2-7	CASSHRLTPIFSYEQYF	TGTGCCAGCAGCCATCGACTGACCCCCATTTTCTCCTACGAGCAGTACTTC
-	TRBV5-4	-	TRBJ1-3	CASSLKGGLSSGNTIYF	TGTGCCAGCAGCTTAAAAGGGGGGTTGAGCTCTGGAAACACCATATATTTT
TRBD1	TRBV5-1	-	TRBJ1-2	CASSPSDRGEWPETGGYTF	TGCGCCAGCAGCCCCTCTGACAGGGGTGAATGGCCCGAGACGGGAGGCTACACCTTC
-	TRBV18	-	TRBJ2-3	CASSPPSDTQYF	TGTGCCAGCTCACCACCGAGTGATACGCAGTATTTT
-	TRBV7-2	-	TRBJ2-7	CASSLSTGGWYEQYF	TGTGCCAGCAGCTTATCCACTGGGGGATGGTACGAGCAGTACTTC
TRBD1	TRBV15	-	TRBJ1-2	CATSRESGGWDGYTF	TGTGCCACCAGCAGAGAGTCAGGGGGCTGGGATGGCTACACCTTC
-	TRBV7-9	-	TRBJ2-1	CASSPQGATSYNEQFF	TGTGCCAGCAGCCCGCAGGGAGCGACCTCCTACAATGAGCAGTTCTTC
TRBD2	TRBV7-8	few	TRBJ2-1	CASSLYGTSGNEQFF	TGTGCCAGCAGCTTATACGGGACTAGCGGCAATGAGCAGTTCTTC
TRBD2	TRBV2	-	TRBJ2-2	CVSGGIYTGELFF	TGTGTTAGCGGGGGGATCTACACCGGGGAGCTGTTTTTT
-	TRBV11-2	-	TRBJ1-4	CASSPGTTNEKLFF	TGTGCCAGCAGCCCAGGGACAACTAATGAAAAACTGTTTTTT
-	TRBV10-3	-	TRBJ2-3	CAINPEGVNTDTQYF	TGTGCCATCAATCCGGAGGGGGTCAACACAGATACGCAGTATTTT
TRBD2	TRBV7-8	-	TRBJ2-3	CASSPRLAGDTDTQYF	TGTGCCAGCAGCCCGAGACTAGCGGGGGACACAGATACGCAGTATTTT
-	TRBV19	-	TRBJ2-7	CASSIEGFGYEQYF	TGTGCCAGTAGTATAGAGGGTTTCGGCTACGAGCAGTACTTC
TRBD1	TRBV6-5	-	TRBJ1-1	CASDRGPGTEAFF	TGTGCCAGCGACAGGGGGCCGGGCACTGAAGCTTTCTTT
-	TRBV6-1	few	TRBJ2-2	CASSEDLAGELFF	TGTGCCAGCAGTGAAGACCTAGCCGGGGAGCTGTTTTTT
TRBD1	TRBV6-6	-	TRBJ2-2	CASSPTTGTANNNTGELFF	TGTGCCAGCAGTCCGACCACCGGGACAGCAAATAATAACACCGGGGAGCTGTTTTTT
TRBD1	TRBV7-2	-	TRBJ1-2	CASSLVPGGDGYTF	TGTGCCAGCAGCTTAGTGCCAGGGGGCGATGGCTACACCTTC
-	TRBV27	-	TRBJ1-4	CASSSSETATNEKLFF	TGTGCCAGCAGTTCGTCCGAGACTGCAACTAATGAAAAACTGTTTTTT
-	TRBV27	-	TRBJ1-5	CASSLVGGRGNQPQHF	TGTGCCAGCAGTTTAGTGGGGGGACGGGGCAATCAGCCCCAGCATTTT
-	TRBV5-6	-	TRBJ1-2	CASSLAWAMGGYTF	TGTGCCAGCAGCTTGGCCTGGGCGATGGGTGGCTACACCTTC
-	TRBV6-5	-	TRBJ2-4	CASSPRKENIQYF	TGTGCCAGCAGTCCTAGGAAGGAAAACATTCAGTACTTC
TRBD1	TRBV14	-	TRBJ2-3	CASNQQGAGADTQYF	TGTGCCAGCAACCAACAGGGGGCAGGCGCGGATACGCAGTATTTT
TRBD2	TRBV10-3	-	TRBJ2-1	CAISESASGRAYNEQFF	TGTGCCATCAGTGAGTCAGCTAGCGGGAGGGCCTACAATGAGCAGTTCTTC
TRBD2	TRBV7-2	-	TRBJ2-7	CASSLDGSGYEQYF	TGTGCCAGCAGCTTAGATGGTAGCGGGTACGAGCAGTACTTC
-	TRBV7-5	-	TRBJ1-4	CVRSRTGEDEKLFF	TGTGTCAGAAGCCGGACAGGGGAAGATGAAAAACTGTTTTTT
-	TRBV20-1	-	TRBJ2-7	CSARIREQYF	TGCAGTGCTAGAATTCGGGAGCAGTACTTC
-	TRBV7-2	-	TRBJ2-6	CASSPFRAGANVLTF	TGTGCCAGCAGCCCGTTCAGGGCTGGGGCCAACGTCCTGACTTTC
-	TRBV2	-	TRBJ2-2	CASVAGRLVGELFF	TGTGCCAGCGTGGCGGGAAGGTTGGTCGGGGAGCTGTTTTTT
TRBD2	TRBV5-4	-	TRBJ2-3	CASSTDGRVTDTQYF	TGTGCCAGCAGCACTGACGGGAGGGTCACAGATACGCAGTATTTT
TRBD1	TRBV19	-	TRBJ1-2	CATNQGQGAGGYTF	TGTGCCACCAACCAGGGACAGGGGGCGGGTGGCTACACCTTC
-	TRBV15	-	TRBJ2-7	CATSRDLGGYEQYF	TGTGCCACCAGCAGAGATTTGGGGGGCTACGAGCAGTACTTC
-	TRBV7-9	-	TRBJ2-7	CASSGGTIRTHYEQYF	TGTGCCAGCAGCGGCGGGACAATCCGGACACACTACGAGCAGTACTTC
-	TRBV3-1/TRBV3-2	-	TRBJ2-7	CASSPHRDNQTYEQYF	TGTGCCAGCAGCCCACATCGGGACAACCAAACCTACGAGCAGTACTTC
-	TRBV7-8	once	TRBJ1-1	CASSLVGENTEAFF	TGTGCCAGCAGCTTAGTCGGAGAGAACACTGAAGCTTTCTTT
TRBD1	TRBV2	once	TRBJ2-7	CASGSGQGISSQYF	TGTGCCAGTGGATCGGGACAGGGAATATCTTCTCAGTACTTC
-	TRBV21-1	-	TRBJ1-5	CASSKRPQPQHF	TGTGCCAGCAGCAAAAGGCCTCAGCCCCAGCATTTT
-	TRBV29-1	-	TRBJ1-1	CSVVGQTGTEAFF	TGCAGCGTTGTTGGGCAGACCGGCACTGAAGCTTTCTTT
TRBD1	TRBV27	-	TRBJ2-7	CASKQGWEQYF	TGTGCCAGCAAACAGGGGTGGGAGCAGTACTTC
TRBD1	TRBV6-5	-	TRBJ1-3	CASSYSARGFGNTIYF	TGTGCCAGCAGTTACTCGGCCAGGGGGTTCGGAAACACCATATATTTT
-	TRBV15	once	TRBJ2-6	CATSRDPSRSGANVLTF	TGTGCCACCAGCAGAGATCCCTCCCGCTCTGGGGCCAACGTCCTGACTTTC
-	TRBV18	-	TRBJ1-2	CASSPGLARARIYGYTF	TGTGCCAGCTCACCGGGTTTAGCGAGGGCGCGGATCTATGGCTACACCTTC
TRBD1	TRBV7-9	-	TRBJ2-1	CASSLSPLRGPSSYNEQFF	TGTGCCAGCAGCTTATCCCCACTCAGGGGGCCAAGCTCCTACAATGAGCAGTTCTTC
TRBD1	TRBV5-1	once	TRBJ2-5	CASSFTGQQETQYF	TGCGCCAGCAGCTTCACGGGACAGCAAGAGACCCAGTACTTC
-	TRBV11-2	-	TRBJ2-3	CASSPPGAQADTQYF	TGTGCCAGCAGCCCGCCCGGGGCCCAAGCAGATACGCAGTATTTT
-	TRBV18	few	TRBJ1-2	CASSPGQVGDGYTF	TGTGCCAGCTCACCGGGACAAGTCGGCGATGGCTACACCTTC
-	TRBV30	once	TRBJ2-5	CAWSSGLLTETQYF	TGTGCCTGGAGTTCGGGCCTCTTGACGGAGACCCAGTACTTC
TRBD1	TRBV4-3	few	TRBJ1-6	CASSQDATGASPLHF	TGCGCCAGCAGCCAAGACGCGACAGGGGCCTCACCCCTCCACTTT
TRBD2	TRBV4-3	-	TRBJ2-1	CASSQASGTRSYNEQFF	TGCGCCAGCAGCCAAGCTAGCGGGACGCGCTCCTACAATGAGCAGTTCTTC
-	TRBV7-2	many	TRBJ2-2	CASSQGTGSTGELFF	TGTGCCAGCAGCCAAGGCACAGGGAGCACCGGGGAGCTGTTTTTT
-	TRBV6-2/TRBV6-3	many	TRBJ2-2	CASSMGSGHTGELFF	TGTGCCAGCAGTATGGGAAGCGGGCATACCGGGGAGCTGTTTTTT
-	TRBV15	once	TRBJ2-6	CATSTQTGRVEGANVLTF	TGTGCCACCAGCACCCAGACAGGGAGGGTAGAAGGGGCCAACGTCCTGACTTTC
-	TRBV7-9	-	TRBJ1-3	CASSLGQGGTGNTIYF	TGTGCCAGCAGCTTAGGTCAGGGAGGCACTGGAAACACCATATATTTT
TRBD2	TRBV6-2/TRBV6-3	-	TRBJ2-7	CASSYTSAGGSYEQYF	TGTGCCAGCAGTTACACGTCCGCGGGGGGATCCTACGAGCAGTACTTC